This T cell receptor beta chain was documented in a study of CD8+ T cells in alopecia areata. Study observations and caveats: Lesional scalp displayed greater clonality than normal scalp, most notably in alopecia totalis/universalis.

CDR1 is SGHRS and CDR2 is YFSETQ in the germline V gene. Germline trimming cut 4 bases from V and 1 base from J; bases unmatched to any gene: 9. The CDR3 contains 16 residues. This clone was seen just once. Its antigen is unidentified. Reverse transcribed after extraction, RNA yielded cDNA as the sequencing template. Repertoires were generated with immunoSEQ multiplex PCR, while TCRdb's copy carries only in-frame clones and drops some. Of more than 90,000 clones in the sample, approximately 60% were seen once. The sequence was obtained from a human donor in good health. Sequenced: CD4+ T cells sorted from blood. V gene TRBV5-1 combines with J gene TRBJ1-1, with 8 bases matching TRBD1. CDR3 nucleotides: TGCGCCAGCAGCCCCCGGACAGGGCAAGGGAACACTGAAGCTTTCTTT. This encodes CASSPRTGQGNTEAFF.